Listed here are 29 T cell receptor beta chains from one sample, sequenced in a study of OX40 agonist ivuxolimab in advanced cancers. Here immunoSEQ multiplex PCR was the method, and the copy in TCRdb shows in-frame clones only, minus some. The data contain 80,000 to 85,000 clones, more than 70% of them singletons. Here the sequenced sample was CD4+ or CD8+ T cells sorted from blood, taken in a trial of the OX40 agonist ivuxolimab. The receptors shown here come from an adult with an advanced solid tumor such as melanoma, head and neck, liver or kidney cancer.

CDR3 region: CASSELRKEETQYF. CDR3 in DNA: TGTGCCAGCAGTGAACTCCGGAAGGAAGAGACCCAGTACTTC. V and J are TRBV2 and TRBJ2-5; D uncertain. CDR3 length: 14 amino acids. Trimming took 2 bases from V and 3 from J, leaving 10 bases between them. The germline gives CDR1 SNHLY, CDR2 FYNNEI.

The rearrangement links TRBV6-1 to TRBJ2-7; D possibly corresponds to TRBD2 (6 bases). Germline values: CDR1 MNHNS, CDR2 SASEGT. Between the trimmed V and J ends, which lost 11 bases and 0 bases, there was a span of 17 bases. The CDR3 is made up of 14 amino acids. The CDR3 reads CAASGTPSSYEQYF. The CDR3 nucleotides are TGTGCCGCGTCTGGGACTCCAAGCTCCTACGAGCAGTACTTC.

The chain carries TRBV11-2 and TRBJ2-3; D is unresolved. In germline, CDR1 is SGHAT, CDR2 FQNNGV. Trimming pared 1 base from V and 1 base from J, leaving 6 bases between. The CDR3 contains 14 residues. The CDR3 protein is CASSLVAGTDTQYF. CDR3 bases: TGTGCCAGCAGCTTAGTGGCTGGCACAGATACGCAGTATTTT.

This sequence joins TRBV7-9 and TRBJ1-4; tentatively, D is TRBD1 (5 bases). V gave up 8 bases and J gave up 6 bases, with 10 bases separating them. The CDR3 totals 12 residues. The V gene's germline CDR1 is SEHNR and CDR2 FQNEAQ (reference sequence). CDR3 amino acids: CASGGADEKLFF. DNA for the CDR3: TGTGCCAGCGGCGGGGCGGATGAAAAACTGTTTTTT. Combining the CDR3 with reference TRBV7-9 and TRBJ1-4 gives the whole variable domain DTGVSQNPRHKITKRGQNVTFRCDPISEHNRLYWYRQTLGQGPEFLTYFQNEAQLEKSRLLSDRFSAERPKGSFSTLEIQRTEQGDSAMYLCASGGADEKLFFGSGTQLSVL.

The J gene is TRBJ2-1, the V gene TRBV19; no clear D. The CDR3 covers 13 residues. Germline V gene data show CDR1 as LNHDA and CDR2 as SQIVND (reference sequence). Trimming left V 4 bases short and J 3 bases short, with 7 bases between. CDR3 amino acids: CASSTYFYNEQFF. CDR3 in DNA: TGTGCCAGTAGTACATACTTCTACAATGAGCAGTTCTTC.

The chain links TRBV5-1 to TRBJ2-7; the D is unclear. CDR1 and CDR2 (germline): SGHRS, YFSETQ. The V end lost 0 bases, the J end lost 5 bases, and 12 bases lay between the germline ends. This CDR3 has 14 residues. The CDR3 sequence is CASSLEGPRHEQYF. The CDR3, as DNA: TGCGCCAGCAGCTTGGAAGGGCCTAGGCACGAGCAGTACTTC.

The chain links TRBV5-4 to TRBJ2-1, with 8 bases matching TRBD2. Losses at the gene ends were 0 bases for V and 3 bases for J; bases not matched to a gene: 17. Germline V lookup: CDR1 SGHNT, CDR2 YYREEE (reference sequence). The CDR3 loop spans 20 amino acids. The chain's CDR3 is CASSLGSLAVYHSNYNEQFF. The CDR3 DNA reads TGTGCCAGCAGCTTGGGTTCACTAGCGGTCTACCATTCTAACTACAATGAGCAGTTCTTC. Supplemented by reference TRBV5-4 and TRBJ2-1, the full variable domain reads ETGVTQSPTHLIKTRGQQVTLRCSSQSGHNTVSWYQQALGQGPQFIFQYYREEENGRGNFPPRFSGLQFPNYSSELNVNALELDDSALYLCASSLGSLAVYHSNYNEQFFGPGTRLTVL.

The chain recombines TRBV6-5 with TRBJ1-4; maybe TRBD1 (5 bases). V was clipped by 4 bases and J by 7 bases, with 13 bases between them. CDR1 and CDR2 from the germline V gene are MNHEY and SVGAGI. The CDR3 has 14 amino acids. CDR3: CASSFRDGGEKLFF. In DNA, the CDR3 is TGTGCCAGCAGTTTCCGGGACGGAGGTGAAAAACTGTTTTTT.

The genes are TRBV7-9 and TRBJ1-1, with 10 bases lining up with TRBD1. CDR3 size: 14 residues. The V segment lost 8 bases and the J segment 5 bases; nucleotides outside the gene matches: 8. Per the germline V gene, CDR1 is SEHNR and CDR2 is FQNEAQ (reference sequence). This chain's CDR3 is CASGTGASQTEAFF. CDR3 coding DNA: TGTGCCAGCGGGACAGGGGCGTCTCAGACTGAAGCTTTCTTT.

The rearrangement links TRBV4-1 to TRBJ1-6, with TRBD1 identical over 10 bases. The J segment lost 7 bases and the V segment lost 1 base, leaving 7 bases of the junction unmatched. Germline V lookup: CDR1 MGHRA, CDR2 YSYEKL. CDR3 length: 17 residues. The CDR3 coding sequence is TGCGCCAGCAGCCAAGCTACCCCGGACAGGGGGAATTCACCCCTCCACTTT. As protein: CASSQATPDRGNSPLHF.

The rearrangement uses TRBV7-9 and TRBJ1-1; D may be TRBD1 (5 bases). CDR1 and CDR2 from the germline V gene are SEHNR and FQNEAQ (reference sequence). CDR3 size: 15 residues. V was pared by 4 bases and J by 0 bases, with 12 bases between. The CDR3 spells CASSYRQNMNTEAFF. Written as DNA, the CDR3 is TGTGCCAGCAGCTACAGACAGAACATGAACACTGAAGCTTTCTTT.

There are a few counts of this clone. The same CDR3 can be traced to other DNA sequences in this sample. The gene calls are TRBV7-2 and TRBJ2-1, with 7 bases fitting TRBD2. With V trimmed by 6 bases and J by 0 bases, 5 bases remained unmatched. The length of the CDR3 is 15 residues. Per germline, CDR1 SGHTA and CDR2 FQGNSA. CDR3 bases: TGTGCCAGCAGTTTGACTAGCTCCTCCTACAATGAGCAGTTCTTC. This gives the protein CASSLTSSSYNEQFF. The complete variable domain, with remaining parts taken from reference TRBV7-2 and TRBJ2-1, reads GAGVSQSPSNKVTEKGKDVELRCDPISGHTALYWYRQSLGQGLEFLIYFQGNSAPDKSGLPSDRFSAERTGGSVSTLTIQRTQQEDSAVYLCASSLTSSSYNEQFFGPGTRLTVL.

The CDR3 bases are TGTGCCAGCAGCTTAGTCCCCAGCCGGGACCTATCCTACGAGCAGTACTTC. Its protein is CASSLVPSRDLSYEQYF. The rearrangement links TRBV7-2 to TRBJ2-7; D may be TRBD1 or TRBD2 (5 bases each). V gave up 1 base and J gave up 1 base, with 17 bases separating them. The CDR3 is made up of 17 amino acids. Germline lookup yields CDR1 SGHTA and CDR2 FQGNSA.

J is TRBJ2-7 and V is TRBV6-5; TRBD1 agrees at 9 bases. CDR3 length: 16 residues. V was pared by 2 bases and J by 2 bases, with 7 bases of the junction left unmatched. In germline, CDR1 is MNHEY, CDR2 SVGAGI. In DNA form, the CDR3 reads TGTGCCAGCAGTTACGGACAGGGGCCTCGCGCCTACGAGCAGTACTTC. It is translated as CASSYGQGPRAYEQYF.

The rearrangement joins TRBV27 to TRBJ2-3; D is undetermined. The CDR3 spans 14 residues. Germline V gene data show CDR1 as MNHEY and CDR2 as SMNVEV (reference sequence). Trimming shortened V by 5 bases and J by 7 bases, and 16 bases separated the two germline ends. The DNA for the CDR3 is TGTGCCAGCAGTCCGCAGCGAACGAGGAATACGCAGTATTTT. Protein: CASSPQRTRNTQYF.

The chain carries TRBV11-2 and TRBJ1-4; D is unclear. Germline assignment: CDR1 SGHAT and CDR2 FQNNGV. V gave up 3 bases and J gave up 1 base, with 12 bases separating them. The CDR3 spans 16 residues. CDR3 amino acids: CASSFARTGTNEKLFF. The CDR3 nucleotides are TGTGCCAGCAGCTTCGCCCGGACGGGAACTAATGAAAAACTGTTTTTT.

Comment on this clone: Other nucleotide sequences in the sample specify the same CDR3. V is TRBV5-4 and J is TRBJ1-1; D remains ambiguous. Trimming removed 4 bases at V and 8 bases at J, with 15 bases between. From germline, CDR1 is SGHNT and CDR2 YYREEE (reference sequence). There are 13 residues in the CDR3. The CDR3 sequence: CASSRALSTEAFF. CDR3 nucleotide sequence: TGTGCCAGCAGCAGGGCTCTGAGCACCGAAGCTTTCTTT.

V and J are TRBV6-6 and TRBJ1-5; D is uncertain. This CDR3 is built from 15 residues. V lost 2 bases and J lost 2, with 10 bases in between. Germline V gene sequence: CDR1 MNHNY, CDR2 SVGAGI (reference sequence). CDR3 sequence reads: CASSYEVRGNQPQHF. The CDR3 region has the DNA TGTGCCAGCAGTTACGAGGTCCGGGGCAATCAGCCCCAGCATTTT.

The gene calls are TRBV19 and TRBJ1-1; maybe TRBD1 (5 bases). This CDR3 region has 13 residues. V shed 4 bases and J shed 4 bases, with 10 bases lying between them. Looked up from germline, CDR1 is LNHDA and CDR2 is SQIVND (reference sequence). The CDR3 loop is CASSTTGPTEAFF. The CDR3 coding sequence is TGTGCCAGTAGTACTACAGGTCCCACTGAAGCTTTCTTT.

The DNA of the CDR3 is TGTGCCTGGAGTTCAAGCTCCTACGAGCAGTACTTC. Encoded protein: CAWSSSSYEQYF. The V call is TRBV30, the J call TRBJ2-7; the D is unclear. Germline loops: CDR1 GTSNPN, CDR2 SVGIG (reference sequence). This CDR3 comprises 12 residues. V was pared by 2 bases and J by 0 bases, with 5 bases between.

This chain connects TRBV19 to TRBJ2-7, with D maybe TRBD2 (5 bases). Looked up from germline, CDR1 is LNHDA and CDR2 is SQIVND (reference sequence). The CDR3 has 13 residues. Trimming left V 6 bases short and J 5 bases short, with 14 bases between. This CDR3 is CASSHQRENEQYF. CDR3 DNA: TGTGCCAGTAGCCATCAGAGGGAGAACGAGCAGTACTTC.

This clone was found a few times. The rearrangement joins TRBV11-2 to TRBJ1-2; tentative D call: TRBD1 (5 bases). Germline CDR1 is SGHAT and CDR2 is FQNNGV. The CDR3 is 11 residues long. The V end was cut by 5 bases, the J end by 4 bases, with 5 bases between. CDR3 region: CASSQGYGYTF. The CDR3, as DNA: TGTGCCAGCAGCCAGGGCTATGGCTACACCTTC.

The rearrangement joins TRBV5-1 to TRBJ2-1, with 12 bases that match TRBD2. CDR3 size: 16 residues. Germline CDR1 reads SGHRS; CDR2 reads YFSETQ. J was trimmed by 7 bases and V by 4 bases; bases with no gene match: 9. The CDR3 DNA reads TGCGCCAGCAGCGTCAGGACTAGCGGGGAAGGGAATGAGCAGTTCTTC. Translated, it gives CASSVRTSGEGNEQFF.

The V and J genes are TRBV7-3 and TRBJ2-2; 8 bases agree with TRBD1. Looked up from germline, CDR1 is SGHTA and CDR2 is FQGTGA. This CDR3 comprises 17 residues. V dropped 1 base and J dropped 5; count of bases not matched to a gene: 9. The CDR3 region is CASSLNRAGGRTGELFF. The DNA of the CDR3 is TGTGCCAGCAGCTTAAACCGGGCAGGGGGCCGGACCGGGGAGCTGTTTTTT.

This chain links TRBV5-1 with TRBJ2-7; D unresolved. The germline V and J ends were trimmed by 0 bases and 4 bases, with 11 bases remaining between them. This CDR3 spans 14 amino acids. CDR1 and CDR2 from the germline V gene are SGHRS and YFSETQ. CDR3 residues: CASSLGGRTYEQYF. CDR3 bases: TGCGCCAGCAGCTTGGGCGGCCGAACTTACGAGCAGTACTTC.

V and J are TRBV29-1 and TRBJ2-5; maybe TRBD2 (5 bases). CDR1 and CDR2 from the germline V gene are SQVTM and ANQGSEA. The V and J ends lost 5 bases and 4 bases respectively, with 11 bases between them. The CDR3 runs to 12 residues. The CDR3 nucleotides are TGCAGCGTTCTGAAGAGCGGAGAGACCCAGTACTTC. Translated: CSVLKSGETQYF.

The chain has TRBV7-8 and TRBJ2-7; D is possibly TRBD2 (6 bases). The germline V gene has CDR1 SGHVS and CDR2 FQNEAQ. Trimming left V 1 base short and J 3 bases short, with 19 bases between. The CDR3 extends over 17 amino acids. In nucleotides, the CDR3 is TGTGCCAGCAGCTTAGGGGGAGGTAGCGGAGCCCTCTACGAGCAGTACTTC. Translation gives CASSLGGGSGALYEQYF.

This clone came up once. The CDR3 nucleotides read TGCGCCAGCAGCTCCCCGGCGGGGGAAAACACTGAAGCTTTCTTT. This codes for CASSSPAGENTEAFF. The chain couples TRBV5-1 to TRBJ1-1; possibly TRBD1 for D (5 bases). Trimming left V 3 bases short and J 2 bases short, with 14 bases between. CDR1 and CDR2 from the germline V gene are SGHRS and YFSETQ. The CDR3 spans 15 residues. Looking up the rest from reference TRBV5-1 and TRBJ1-1 gives the full variable domain: KAGVTQTPRYLIKTRGQQVTLSCSPISGHRSVSWYQQTPGQGLQFLFEYFSETQRNKGNFPGRFSGRQFSNSRSEMNVSTLELGDSALYLCASSSPAGENTEAFFGQGTRLTVV.

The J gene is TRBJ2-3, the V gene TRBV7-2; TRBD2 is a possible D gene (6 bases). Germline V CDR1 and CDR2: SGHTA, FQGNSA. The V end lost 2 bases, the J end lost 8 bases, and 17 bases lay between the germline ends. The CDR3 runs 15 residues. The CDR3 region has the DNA TGTGCCAGCAGCTTAAATCGACTAGTCGGTTCTACGCAGTATTTT. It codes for CASSLNRLVGSTQYF. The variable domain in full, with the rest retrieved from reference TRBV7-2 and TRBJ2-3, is GAGVSQSPSNKVTEKGKDVELRCDPISGHTALYWYRQSLGQGLEFLIYFQGNSAPDKSGLPSDRFSAERTGGSVSTLTIQRTQQEDSAVYLCASSLNRLVGSTQYFGPGTRLTVL.